One and the same sample provided the 32 T cell receptor beta chains below, sequenced in a study of blood T cell repertoires in COVID-19. Clones were read by immunoSEQ multiplex PCR, and TCRdb kept only the in-frame ones, dropping some. This table holds around 70,000 clones, 80% found once. The specimen sequenced was peripheral blood. The receptors derive from a man in his 70s who had recovered from COVID-19.

The chain has TRBV28 and TRBJ2-5, with TRBD2 as a possible D gene (5 bases). With 7 bases removed from V and 4 bases from J, the gap between germline ends came to 22 bases. The CDR3 has 16 amino acids. Looked up from germline, CDR1 is MDHEN and CDR2 is SYDVKM. The CDR3 coding sequence is TGTGCCAGCATAGGAGCATACCTTAGTGGAGGAGAGACCCAGTACTTC. It specifies CASIGAYLSGGETQYF.

V gene TRBV2 combines with J gene TRBJ1-6; tentatively, D is TRBD1 (6 bases). The CDR3 is 14 residues long. The V and J ends lost 3 bases and 10 bases respectively, with 13 bases between them. The germline gives CDR1 SNHLY, CDR2 FYNNEI. The CDR3 spells CASSDGGGVSPLHF. CDR3 coding DNA: TGTGCCAGCAGTGACGGGGGGGGCGTCTCACCCCTCCACTTT. The variable domain in full, completed from reference TRBV2 and TRBJ1-6, reads EPEVTQTPSHQVTQMGQEVILRCVPISNHLYFYWYRQILGQKVEFLVSFYNNEISEKSEIFDDQFSVERPDGSNFTLKIRSTKLEDSAMYFCASSDGGGVSPLHFGNGTRLTVT.

This chain uses TRBV5-8 with TRBJ2-1; maybe TRBD1 (7 bases). Trimming cost V 4 bases and J 6 bases, with 20 bases left between them. The CDR3 runs 16 residues. The germline gives CDR1 SGHTS, CDR2 YDEGEE. CDR3 region: CASSVRPGGKSNEQFF. The DNA for the CDR3 is TGTGCCAGCAGCGTCCGTCCAGGGGGGAAATCCAATGAGCAGTTCTTC.

This chain links TRBV6-2 or TRBV6-3 with TRBJ2-1, with D possibly being TRBD2 (6 bases). V lost 0 bases to trimming and J lost 6 bases, with 15 bases between them. CDR1 and CDR2 from the germline V gene are MNHEY and SVGEGT. The CDR3 contains 16 residues. CDR3 region: CASSYSGDLGPNEQFF. Written as DNA, the CDR3 is TGTGCCAGCAGTTACTCAGGGGACTTGGGACCCAATGAGCAGTTCTTC.

The V gene is TRBV5-1, the J gene TRBJ2-5, with 7 positions matching TRBD2. This CDR3 spans 18 amino acids. J lost 2 bases, V lost 0 bases, and 13 bases had no gene match. Germline V gene lookup returns CDR1 SGHRS and CDR2 YFSETQ. The CDR3 bases are TGCGCCAGCAGCTTGGTCTTGTCAAGCGGGGTAGAGCAAGAGACCCAGTACTTC. Translated: CASSLVLSSGVEQETQYF. The entire variable domain, with the rest obtained from reference TRBV5-1 and TRBJ2-5, is as follows: KAGVTQTPRYLIKTRGQQVTLSCSPISGHRSVSWYQQTPGQGLQFLFEYFSETQRNKGNFPGRFSGRQFSNSRSEMNVSTLELGDSALYLCASSLVLSSGVEQETQYFGPGTRLLVL.

The V gene is TRBV5-4, the J gene TRBJ2-3; a possible D gene is TRBD2 (6 bases). The germline V and J ends were trimmed by 4 bases and 4 bases, with 13 bases remaining between them. The CDR3 consists of 14 residues. Germline V lookup: CDR1 SGHNT, CDR2 YYREEE (reference sequence). In DNA, the CDR3 is TGTGCCAGCAGCCACGTAGCGGAATCAGATACGCAGTATTTT. It encodes CASSHVAESDTQYF. The entire variable domain, with the rest obtained from reference TRBV5-4 and TRBJ2-3, is as follows: ETGVTQSPTHLIKTRGQQVTLRCSSQSGHNTVSWYQQALGQGPQFIFQYYREEENGRGNFPPRFSGLQFPNYSSELNVNALELDDSALYLCASSHVAESDTQYFGPGTRLTVL.

The chain employs TRBV14 and TRBJ1-1; a possible D gene is TRBD1 (6 bases). CDR1 and CDR2 (germline): SGHDN, FVKESK. The length of the CDR3 is 14 residues. Deletions cut 4 bases from V and 7 bases from J, with 16 bases between. The CDR3 sequence is CASSPMTGTNEAFF. The CDR3 DNA is TGTGCCAGCAGCCCTATGACAGGAACTAATGAAGCTTTCTTT.

This clone came up a few times. This sequence joins TRBV7-2 and TRBJ2-1, with 9 nucleotides matching TRBD2. Germline CDR1 is SGHTA and CDR2 is FQGNSA. V shed 6 bases and J 3 bases; nucleotides not matched to a gene: 12. The length of the CDR3 is 17 residues. The CDR3 region is CASRKMRGGSNYNEQFF. The CDR3 nucleotides read TGTGCCAGCAGGAAAATGCGGGGGGGCTCGAACTACAATGAGCAGTTCTTC.

The V and J genes are TRBV2 and TRBJ2-5; weak D call: TRBD1 (6 bases). There are 14 residues in the CDR3. Trimming left V 7 bases short and J 1 base short, with 13 bases between. Germline V gives CDR1 SNHLY, CDR2 FYNNEI. The CDR3 nucleotides are TGTGCCAGCAACCCGGACAGAGCCCAAGAGACCCAGTACTTC. It specifies CASNPDRAQETQYF.

In DNA form, the CDR3 reads TGTGCCAGCTCACCCGGTCGGGGCTTGACCAGGGGCTTAGAGACCCAGTACTTC. This gives the protein CASSPGRGLTRGLETQYF. The genes are TRBV18 and TRBJ2-5; D perhaps matches TRBD1 (6 bases). The germline gives CDR1 KGHSH, CDR2 LQKENI. The CDR3 is made up of 18 amino acids. Deletions cut 3 bases from V and 4 bases from J, with 24 bases between.

The chain has TRBV30 and TRBJ2-5; 12 bases map to TRBD2. Per the germline V gene, CDR1 is GTSNPN and CDR2 is SVGIG (reference sequence). CDR3 length: 13 amino acids. V lost 5 bases, J lost 2 bases, and 0 bases stayed unmatched. CDR3 nucleotides: TGTGCCTGGGGGACTAGCGGGCAAGAGACCCAGTACTTC. This gives the protein CAWGTSGQETQYF. Drawing the rest from reference TRBV30 and TRBJ2-5, the complete variable domain is SQTIHQWPATLVQPVGSPLSLECTVEGTSNPNLYWYRQAAGRGLQLLFYSVGIGQISSEVPQNLSASRPQDRQFILSSKKLLLSDSGFYLCAWGTSGQETQYFGPGTRLLVL.

The genes are TRBV25-1 and TRBJ2-2; 8 bases agree with TRBD1. J lost 3 bases, V lost 8 bases, and 5 bases had no gene match. The germline V gene encodes CDR1 MGHDK and CDR2 SYGVNS. CDR3 length equals 14 residues. This chain's CDR3 is CASRTGGYTGELFF. The CDR3 DNA is TGTGCCAGCCGTACAGGGGGTTACACCGGGGAGCTGTTTTTT.

The chain joins TRBV7-3 to TRBJ1-6; D unresolved. Germline-derived CDR1 and CDR2 are SGHTA and FQGTGA. Trimming shortened V by 3 bases and J by 9 bases, and 12 bases separated the two germline ends. The CDR3 totals 14 residues. As DNA, the CDR3 is TGTGCCAGCAGCTTCGCGGGGTCCGGTTCACCCCTCCACTTT. This codes for CASSFAGSGSPLHF.

CDR3 coding DNA: TGTGCCAGTTCGACAGGAGAATTTACCTACGAGCAGTACTTC. It encodes CASSTGEFTYEQYF. This rearrangement joins TRBV19 to TRBJ2-7, with a tentative D call TRBD1 (6 bases). This CDR3 is 14 amino acids long. Trimming took 8 bases from V and 2 from J, leaving 16 bases between them. Germline V gene lookup returns CDR1 LNHDA and CDR2 SQIVND (reference sequence).

This chain joins TRBV28 and TRBJ2-1, with 9 nucleotides matching TRBD2. J gave up 10 bases and V 6 bases, and 4 bases lay outside the gene matches. The germline V gene has CDR1 MDHEN and CDR2 SYDVKM. There are 12 residues in the CDR3. For the CDR3, the DNA is TGTGCCAGCAGAATAGCGGGAGAGGAGCAGTTCTTC. Protein product: CASRIAGEEQFF.

In this sample, this clone turned up once. The chain has TRBV24-1 and TRBJ2-3; 7 bases are shared with TRBD2. Germline CDR1 and CDR2: KGHDR and SFDVKD. Germline trimming cut 8 bases from V and 2 bases from J; bases unmatched to any gene: 6. The CDR3 spans 14 residues. CDR3 in amino acids: CATTSSGSTDTQYF. In DNA form, the CDR3 reads TGTGCCACCACATCTAGCGGCTCCACAGATACGCAGTATTTT.

The chain has TRBV30 and TRBJ2-2; TRBD1 agrees at 9 bases. Germline CDR1 and CDR2: GTSNPN and SVGIG (reference sequence). With V trimmed by 1 base and J by 2 bases, 5 bases remained unmatched. This CDR3 is 16 amino acids long. The CDR3 nucleotides are TGTGCCTGGAGTGGTAAACAGGGGGCAAACACCGGGGAGCTGTTTTTT. Translated, it gives CAWSGKQGANTGELFF.

The gene calls are TRBV6-5 and TRBJ1-2, with a possible D match to TRBD1 (6 bases). Trimming cost V 7 bases and J 2 bases, with 8 bases left between them. From germline, CDR1 is MNHEY and CDR2 SVGAGI. The CDR3 extends over 12 amino acids. The CDR3 sequence is CASKQGNYGYTF. DNA for the CDR3: TGTGCCAGCAAACAGGGAAACTATGGCTACACCTTC.

The chain links TRBV4-3 to TRBJ2-2; D is uncertain. Germline V CDR1 and CDR2: LGHNA, YSLEER. Trimming cost V 0 bases and J 8 bases, with 7 bases left between them. This CDR3 spans 13 amino acids. The CDR3 nucleotides are TGCGCCAGCAGCCAAGATCCTGTTGGGGAGCTGTTTTTT. This codes for CASSQDPVGELFF.

This sequence joins TRBV10-3 and TRBJ2-1; 9 nucleotides match TRBD2. The CDR3 extends over 17 amino acids. V shed 5 bases and J 7 bases; nucleotides not matched to a gene: 15. Per the germline V gene, CDR1 is ENHRY and CDR2 is SYGVKD. CDR3 nucleotide sequence: TGTGCCATCAGTTCATCGAGGGCTAGCGGGGAGGGGAATGAGCAGTTCTTC. It encodes CAISSSRASGEGNEQFF.

The chain is built from TRBV19 and TRBJ2-1, with TRBD1 as a possible D gene (6 bases). The ends were cut back, 7 bases at V and 4 bases at J, with 17 bases in the middle. This CDR3 is 15 amino acids long. From germline, CDR1 is LNHDA and CDR2 SQIVND (reference sequence). CDR3 sequence: CASTNSLQGYNEQFF. In DNA form, the CDR3 reads TGTGCCAGTACCAACTCCCTACAGGGTTACAATGAGCAGTTCTTC.

V usage is TRBV4-2 and J usage is TRBJ2-2; D possibly corresponds to TRBD1 (5 bases). CDR1 LGHNA and CDR2 YNFKEQ come from the germline V gene. The V end was cut by 0 bases, the J end by 3 bases, with 14 bases between. The CDR3 consists of 17 residues. The CDR3 region has the DNA TGTGCCAGCAGCCAAGACGTGGGGCTGGGCTACACCGGGGAGCTGTTTTTT. It codes for CASSQDVGLGYTGELFF.

The chain joins TRBV7-9 to TRBJ2-3, with TRBD2 matching 10 bases. The CDR3 consists of 15 residues. CDR1 SEHNR and CDR2 FQNEAQ come from the germline V gene (reference sequence). J gave up 3 bases and V 2 bases, and 2 bases lay outside the gene matches. CDR3 nucleotide sequence: TGTGCCAGCAGCTTAAGCGGGAGGGCGACAGATACGCAGTATTTT. Residues: CASSLSGRATDTQYF.

The chain carries TRBV7-2 and TRBJ1-5; 9 bases are shared with TRBD1. The CDR3 has 15 amino acids. Trimming removed 4 bases from V and 1 base from J; junction bases left unmatched: 2. Germline V gives CDR1 SGHTA, CDR2 FQGNSA. Written as DNA, the CDR3 is TGTGCCAGCAGCTCACAGGGGGCGAGCAATCAGCCCCAGCATTTT. This sequence encodes CASSSQGASNQPQHF.

V and J are TRBV6-5 and TRBJ1-3, with D hard to call. In germline, CDR1 is MNHEY, CDR2 SVGAGI. Trimming took off 5 bases at V and 4 bases at J, with 15 bases between the two ends. CDR3 length: 15 amino acids. This CDR3 is CASSRQVFLGNTIYF. CDR3 bases: TGTGCCAGCAGTCGCCAGGTTTTTCTCGGAAACACCATATATTTT.

The chain employs TRBV3-1 (or the pseudogene TRBV3-2) and TRBJ2-1; 9 nucleotides agree with TRBD2. The CDR3 length is 16 residues. Germline-derived CDR1 and CDR2 are LGHDT and YNNKEL (reference sequence). J was trimmed by 5 bases and V by 3 bases; bases with no gene match: 8. For the CDR3, the DNA is TGTGCCAGCAGCCAGGTCTATAGCGGGGGAGACAATGAGCAGTTCTTC. Translating it yields CASSQVYSGGDNEQFF.

The chain carries TRBV29-1 and TRBJ2-1, with 7 bases matching TRBD2. This CDR3 contains 13 residues. Per the germline V gene, CDR1 is SQVTM and CDR2 is ANQGSEA. J gave up 6 bases and V 6 bases, and 8 bases lay outside the gene matches. Here the CDR3 DNA reads TGCAGCGTGGGAGCGGGGTCGGGCAATGAGCAGTTCTTC. Translated: CSVGAGSGNEQFF.

This clone was observed a few times. The rearrangement links TRBV7-2 to TRBJ2-7; 7 bases are shared with TRBD2. This CDR3 comprises 14 residues. The germline CDR1 and CDR2 sequences are SGHTA and FQGNSA. V gave up 6 bases and J gave up 6 bases; unmatched junction bases: 11. DNA of the CDR3: TGTGCCAGCAGTAAAACTAGCGTAACTATCGAGCAGTACTTC. Its protein is CASSKTSVTIEQYF.

The V call is TRBV27, the J call TRBJ1-2; TRBD1 matches at 7 bases. V shed 6 bases, J shed 6 bases, and the junction held 10 bases outside the gene matches. This CDR3 contains 14 residues. The germline gives CDR1 MNHEY, CDR2 SMNVEV (reference sequence). The CDR3 DNA sequence: TGTGCCAGCAGGAGGGGGACAGCAATGGATGGCTACACCTTC. Amino acid sequence: CASRRGTAMDGYTF.

DNA of the CDR3: TGTGCCAGCAGTCCCCCAGGGGAGCGGTTCTTC. Residues: CASSPPGERFF. The chain links TRBV12-1 to TRBJ2-1; the table names TRBD1, a call not compared with the DNA. TRBV12-1 is reported as a pseudogene. The CDR3 is 11 amino acids.

The chain links TRBV18 to TRBJ2-5; D gene uncertain. Trimming took off 6 bases at V and 0 bases at J, with 5 bases between the two ends. The CDR3 has 12 residues. Germline V gives CDR1 KGHSH, CDR2 LQKENI. The DNA for the CDR3 is TGTGCCAGCTCCCCGTACCAAGAGACCCAGTACTTC. It yields the protein CASSPYQETQYF.

V gene TRBV9 combines with J gene TRBJ2-1; a weak D match, TRBD1 (6 bases). Germline V gene sequence: CDR1 SGDLS, CDR2 YYNGEE. With 6 bases removed from V and 6 bases from J, the gap between germline ends came to 13 bases. This CDR3 comprises 13 residues. CDR3 DNA sequence: TGTGCCAGCACCAGGGACAACGGCAATGAGCAGTTCTTC. Translated: CASTRDNGNEQFF.